This TCR beta chain was captured by sequencing in a study of cytomegalovirus exposure and HLA in healthy donors. Overall study findings and caveats: In vitro testing confirmed a few CMV-associated chains as specific for CMV antigens. CMV serostatus was the sole immune exposure information available.

With V trimmed by 0 bases and J by 5 bases, 2 bases remained unmatched. Germline CDR1 reads SGHRS; CDR2 reads YFSETQ. This CDR3 has 14 amino acids. The primer mix had 60 Vbeta and 13 Jbeta primers. The method was immunoSEQ multiplex PCR; TCRdb's version includes in-frame clones alone and lacks a portion of them. The sample yields over 55,000 clones, about 90% seen once. Notes on this clone: Its antigen is currently unknown. The sample has other DNA sequences that encode this CDR3 too.

The chain joins TRBV5-1 to TRBJ2-5; 9 bases agree with TRBD1. The sequence came from a man aged 18 to 29 in good health and CMV-seronegative. Sequenced: PBMCs. CDR3 in amino acids: CASSLGQGGETQYF. CDR3 coding DNA: TGCGCCAGCAGCTTGGGACAGGGGGGGGAGACCCAGTACTTC.